These 8 T cell receptor beta chains originate from one sample sequenced in a study of CD8 T cells in ankylosing spondylitis. The study's findings and limits: Seemingly characteristic of ankylosing spondylitis blood was a TCR beta motif consisting of about 8 highly homologous variants.

Their antigen targets remain unknown. TCRdb itself ran the 5' RACE reads through MiXCR, one entry per CDR3 protein. Counted here are 400,000 to 450,000 distinct CDR3 sequences, roughly 17% occurring once; the ten biggest clones make up about 0.94%. The sample was blood, either unsorted or a sorted T cell fraction (not recorded which). The receptors stem from a male donor with ankylosing spondylitis.

V is TRBV7-9 and J is TRBJ2-1, with D maybe TRBD1 (6 bases). Looked up from germline, CDR1 is SEHNR and CDR2 is FQNEAQ (reference sequence). CDR3 length: 13 amino acids. Trimming cost V 5 bases and J 6 bases, with 11 bases left between them. This CDR3 is CASSPQGLNEQFF. Written as DNA, the CDR3 is TGTGCCAGCAGCCCGCAGGGGCTCAATGAGCAGTTCTTC. Together with reference TRBV7-9 and TRBJ2-1, the CDR3 gives the full variable domain: DTGVSQNPRHKITKRGQNVTFRCDPISEHNRLYWYRQTLGQGPEFLTYFQNEAQLEKSRLLSDRFSAERPKGSFSTLEIQRTEQGDSAMYLCASSPQGLNEQFFGPGTRLTVL.

This chain uses TRBV7-9 with TRBJ1-2; TRBD1 matches at 9 bases. The trim removed 5 bases at V and 4 bases at J, leaving 8 bases unmatched. There are 15 residues in the CDR3. Germline V gene sequence: CDR1 SEHNR, CDR2 FQNEAQ (reference sequence). For the CDR3, the DNA is TGTGCCAGCAGCCTGACGGGACAGGGCGGCTATGGCTACACCTTC. Translated: CASSLTGQGGYGYTF.

The rearrangement uses TRBV12-3 or TRBV12-4 and TRBJ2-3; D gene ambiguous. V was pared by 2 bases and J by 6 bases, with 12 bases between. This CDR3 is built from 14 residues. The CDR3 region is CASSLNRPEDTQYF. The CDR3, as DNA: TGTGCCAGCAGTTTAAATAGACCGGAGGATACGCAGTATTTT.

This clonotype has more than one count but fewer than ten. The chain recombines TRBV12-3 or TRBV12-4 with TRBJ1-6, with 8 bases lining up with TRBD1. This CDR3 is built from 13 residues. J lost 7 bases, V lost 8 bases, and 4 bases had no gene match. This chain's CDR3 is CASGQGGNSPLHF. In nucleotides, the CDR3 is TGTGCCAGCGGACAGGGCGGCAATTCACCCCTCCACTTT.

The chain combines TRBV6-2 or TRBV6-3 with TRBJ1-5; 9 bases fit TRBD1. The CDR3 extends over 15 amino acids. V lost 5 bases to trimming and J lost 1 base; unmatched junction nucleotides: 3. Germline V gives CDR1 MNHEY, CDR2 SVGEGT. The CDR3 is CASSGQGSSNQPQHF. The CDR3 DNA follows: TGTGCCAGCAGTGGACAGGGGAGCAGCAATCAGCCCCAGCATTTT.

The chain carries TRBV4-2 and TRBJ1-1, with D possibly matching TRBD1 (5 bases). The V end was cut by 0 bases, the J end by 10 bases, with 18 bases between. The CDR3 has 15 residues. CDR1 and CDR2 (germline): LGHNA, YNFKEQ. DNA for the CDR3: TGTGCCAGCAGCCAAGATGAGATAGCAGGACAACGAGCTTTCTTT. Translated: CASSQDEIAGQRAFF.

V usage is TRBV7-2 and J usage is TRBJ2-7, with D tentatively TRBD1 or TRBD2 (5 bases each). In germline, CDR1 is SGHTA, CDR2 FQGNSA. The CDR3 contains 15 residues. V was shortened by 4 bases and J by 2 bases, with 15 bases between the two germline ends. CDR3 DNA sequence: TGTGCCAGCAGCTACAACCCCGGGACCACCTACGAGCAGTACTTC. Translated: CASSYNPGTTYEQYF.

A few counts support this clonotype. V gene TRBV11-1 combines with J gene TRBJ2-5; 8 bases agree with TRBD2. The germline CDR1 and CDR2 sequences are SGHAT and FQDESV (reference sequence). V shed 6 bases and J 0 bases; nucleotides not matched to a gene: 9. The CDR3 totals 16 residues. In DNA, the CDR3 is TGTGCCAGCAGTCCCTCTGATAGCGGGGACCAAGAGACCCAGTACTTC. Translated, it gives CASSPSDSGDQETQYF.